Below are 11 T cell receptor beta chains sequenced from a single sample in a study. TCRdb processed the 5' RACE reads anew with MiXCR; each CDR3 protein has one entry. The table has approximately 500 distinct CDR3 sequences, over 20% seen once. The specimen sequenced was central memory T cells from blood PBMCs. Subset specified: central memory CD4+ T cells. These receptors were collected from a female donor with HIV.

This clonotype was recorded once. The V gene is TRBV7-2, the J gene TRBJ1-6; 10 bases match TRBD1. The CDR3 extends over 15 amino acids. Germline loops: CDR1 SGHTA, CDR2 FQGNSA. V was pared by 5 bases and J by 9 bases, with 7 bases of the junction left unmatched. The CDR3 sequence is CASSLTGQGTSPLHF. The CDR3 DNA reads TGTGCCAGCAGCCTTACGGGACAGGGGACTTCACCCCTCCACTTT. Looking up the rest from reference TRBV7-2 and TRBJ1-6 gives the full variable domain: GAGVSQSPSNKVTEKGKDVELRCDPISGHTALYWYRQSLGQGLEFLIYFQGNSAPDKSGLPSDRFSAERTGGSVSTLTIQRTQQEDSAVYLCASSLTGQGTSPLHFGNGTRLTVT.

This clonotype was found a few times. J is TRBJ2-5 and V is TRBV12-3 or TRBV12-4; D might be TRBD2 (6 bases). This CDR3 spans 14 amino acids. Trimming took 4 bases from V and 5 from J, leaving 14 bases between them. The CDR3 is CASSSGLSGETQYF. Written as DNA, the CDR3 is TGTGCCAGCAGTTCGGGACTCTCGGGGGAGACCCAGTACTTC.

The CDR3, as DNA: TGTGCCAGCAGCCCCCTCCGGGGGACGACTGAAGCTTTCTTT. Translation gives CASSPLRGTTEAFF. The rearrangement joins TRBV11-3 to TRBJ1-1, with D possibly matching TRBD1 (5 bases). Germline V CDR1 and CDR2: SGHNT, YENEEA. The V gene lost 5 bases and the J gene lost 5 bases, with 15 bases spanning the gap. The CDR3 loop spans 14 amino acids.

A few counts support this clonotype. This chain uses TRBV6-2 or TRBV6-3 with TRBJ2-7; possibly TRBD2 for D (5 bases). Germline V gives CDR1 MNHEY, CDR2 SVGEGT. This CDR3 is built from 15 residues. The V end was cut by 5 bases, the J end by 3 bases, with 17 bases between. The CDR3 sequence is CASSRTGITFYEQYF. CDR3 DNA sequence: TGTGCCAGCAGTCGTACCGGGATCACCTTCTACGAGCAGTACTTC.

The chain uses TRBV7-2 and TRBJ2-1; 10 bases are a match to TRBD2. The length of the CDR3 is 15 residues. V shed 0 bases and J 4 bases; nucleotides not matched to a gene: 0. The germline CDR1 and CDR2 sequences are SGHTA and FQGNSA. The CDR3: CASSLASGRYNEQFF. The CDR3 DNA follows: TGTGCCAGCAGCTTAGCTAGCGGGAGGTACAATGAGCAGTTCTTC.

This clonotype was seen more than once but under ten times. This chain joins TRBV7-2 and TRBJ2-1; tentative D call: TRBD1 (5 bases). V was clipped by 0 bases and J by 8 bases, with 11 bases between them. This CDR3 is built from 14 residues. CDR1 and CDR2 from the germline V gene are SGHTA and FQGNSA. The CDR3, as DNA: TGTGCCAGCAGCTTAGCGCGGACAAGGGATGAGCAGTTCTTC. It translates to CASSLARTRDEQFF.

The chain employs TRBV10-3 and TRBJ1-1; D unresolved. V was shortened by 0 bases and J by 10 bases, with 9 bases between the two germline ends. Germline CDR1 ENHRY, CDR2 SYGVKD. This CDR3 spans 12 amino acids. CDR3 coding DNA: TGTGCCATCAGTGAGTCGAGGGTGGTAGCTTTCTTT. Translating it yields CAISESRVVAFF.

This rearrangement joins TRBV12-5 to TRBJ2-7, with D possibly being TRBD2 (6 bases). Germline V gene data show CDR1 as LGHNT and CDR2 as FRNRAP. The germline V and J ends were trimmed by 7 bases and 4 bases, with 20 bases remaining between them. The CDR3 has 15 residues. Here the CDR3 reads CASAPTRDSQYEQYF. CDR3 in DNA: TGTGCTAGTGCCCCGACCAGGGACTCGCAATACGAGCAGTACTTC.

The chain is built from TRBV4-1 and TRBJ1-2; no firm D call. V was trimmed by 3 bases and J by 4 bases, leaving 12 bases between them. Germline V gives CDR1 MGHRA, CDR2 YSYEKL. This CDR3 comprises 14 residues. The CDR3, as DNA: TGCGCCAGCAGCCAGGGAGGGTCCCCCTATGGCTACACCTTC. It translates to CASSQGGSPYGYTF.

J is TRBJ2-1 and V is TRBV6-2 or TRBV6-3; no firm D call. CDR1 is MNHEY and CDR2 is SVGEGT in the germline V gene. The CDR3 runs to 14 residues. Trimming stripped 4 bases from V and 3 bases from J, with 10 bases between. CDR3 protein: CASSSHRLYNEQFF. The CDR3 DNA reads TGTGCCAGCAGTTCTCATCGACTCTACAATGAGCAGTTCTTC.

The chain carries TRBV2 and TRBJ1-5, with D possibly being TRBD1 (5 bases). The V end lost 4 bases, the J end lost 7 bases, and 11 bases lay between the germline ends. Germline CDR1 reads SNHLY; CDR2 reads FYNNEI. This CDR3 spans 13 amino acids. The chain's CDR3 is CASSGQGSQPQHF. The CDR3 nucleotides read TGTGCCAGCAGTGGGCAGGGTTCCCAGCCCCAGCATTTT.